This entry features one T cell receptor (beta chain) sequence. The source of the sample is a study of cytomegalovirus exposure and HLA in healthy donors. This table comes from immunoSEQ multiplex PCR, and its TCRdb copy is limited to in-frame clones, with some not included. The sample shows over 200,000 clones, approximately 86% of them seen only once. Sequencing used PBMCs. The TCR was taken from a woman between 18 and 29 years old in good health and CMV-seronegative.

This chain's CDR3 is CASSSTTSQQFF. CDR3 DNA sequence: TGTGCCAGCAGCTCCACGACTAGTCAGCAGTTCTTC. V usage is TRBV7-2 and J usage is TRBJ2-1; tentative D call: TRBD2 (6 bases). This CDR3 contains 12 residues. Per the germline V gene, CDR1 is SGHTA and CDR2 is FQGNSA. V lost 4 bases to trimming and J lost 11 bases, with 12 bases between them.